This is a list of T cell receptor beta chains from one sample in a study of blood T cell repertoires in COVID-19. Here immunoSEQ multiplex PCR was the method, and the copy in TCRdb shows in-frame clones only, minus some. The sample holds 250,000 to 350,000 clones; approximately 90% are singletons and the top ten take roughly 6%. The sample taken for sequencing was peripheral blood. The receptors shown here come from a woman aged 45-65 years with COVID-19, enrolled during active disease. The CDR3 runs from the conserved cysteine through the conserved F or W. The D gene is left open where the match is weak. Size values are once, few and many counts, or a class for expanded clones, and some rows have none.

10,TRBV20-1,.,TRBJ2-5,.,CSAPRETQYF,TGCAGTGCTCCTAGGGAGACCCAGTACTTC
14,TRBV30,.,TRBJ1-3,.,CAWTEVGSGNTIYF,TGTGCCTGGACGGAGGTTGGCTCTGGAAACACCATATATTTT
14,TRBV29-1,.,TRBJ2-1,.,CSVAPRGMYNEQFF,TGCAGCGTGGCGCCTCGCGGGATGTACAATGAGCAGTTCTTC
14,TRBV9,.,TRBJ2-4,TRBD1,CASSVGDRENIQYF,TGTGCCAGCAGCGTAGGTGACAGGGAGAACATTCAGTACTTC
13,TRBV5-1,.,TRBJ1-6,.,CAGRQNNNSPLHF,TGCGCCGGACGACAGAATAATAATTCACCCCTCCACTTT
15,TRBV19,.,TRBJ2-2,TRBD2,CASSIRGGNTGELFF,TGTGCCAGTAGTATTCGCGGGGGTAACACCGGGGAGCTGTTTTTT
14,TRBV5-4,.,TRBJ1-2,.,CASSLDRNNYGYTF,TGTGCCAGCAGCCTAGACAGGAATAACTATGGCTACACCTTC
14,TRBV4-1,.,TRBJ1-5,TRBD1,CASRRDLTGQPQHF,TGCGCCAGCAGACGAGATCTGACAGGGCAGCCCCAGCATTTT
13,TRBV7-2,.,TRBJ2-5,TRBD2,CASSWTSQETQYF,TGTGCCAGCAGCTGGACTAGCCAAGAGACCCAGTACTTC
13,TRBV30,.,TRBJ2-1,TRBD2,CAWNLSGRFKQFF,TGTGCCTGGAATCTTAGCGGGAGGTTTAAGCAGTTCTTC
14,TRBV7-8,few,TRBJ2-1,.,CASWTVLSYNEQFF,TGTGCCAGCTGGACAGTCCTCTCCTACAATGAGCAGTTCTTC
11,TRBV6-6,.,TRBJ1-2,.,CASSYEGGYTF,TGTGCCAGCAGTTACGAGGGTGGCTACACCTTC
15,TRBV7-9,.,TRBJ2-3,.,CASRGRTTSTDTQYF,TGTGCCAGCAGGGGGAGGACTACTAGCACAGATACGCAGTATTTT
15,TRBV3-1/TRBV3-2,.,TRBJ1-1,.,CASSQDAVWNTEAFF,TGTGCCAGCAGCCAAGATGCGGTATGGAACACTGAAGCTTTCTTT